The sequence of this TCR beta chain was determined in a study of identical twins. The germline V gene encodes CDR1 LGHNT and CDR2 FRNRAP. Trimming shortened V by 0 bases and J by 3 bases, and 14 bases separated the two germline ends. This CDR3 comprises 16 residues. TCRdb used MiXCR to reprocess the 5' RACE reads, holding one entry per CDR3 protein. The data show 420,000 or so distinct CDR3 sequences, with around 20% seen just once and roughly an eighth held by the top ten. This clonotype turned up a few times. Material: naive T cells sorted from blood. This TCR came from a man aged 50-60 years in good health. The V gene is TRBV12-5, the J gene TRBJ2-5; D might be TRBD2 (6 bases). Written as DNA, the CDR3 is TGTGCTAGTGGTTTGGTCCACGGGACGGGGGAAGAGACCCAGTACTTC. Its translation is CASGLVHGTGEETQYF. Looking up the rest from reference TRBV12-5 and TRBJ2-5 gives the full variable domain: DARVTQTPRHKVTEMGQEVTMRCQPILGHNTVFWYRQTMMQGLELLAYFRNRAPLDDSGMPKDRFSAEMPDATLATLKIQPSEPRDSAVYFCASGLVHGTGEETQYFGPGTRLLVL.